This T cell receptor beta chain was recorded in a study of cytomegalovirus exposure and HLA in healthy donors. The CDR3 loop spans 16 amino acids. V was pared by 2 bases and J by 7 bases, with 4 bases of the junction left unmatched. The germline gives CDR1 LNHDA, CDR2 SQIVND (reference sequence). The PCR ran on 60 Vbeta and 13 Jbeta primers. Assay used: immunoSEQ multiplex PCR; TCRdb lists only in-frame clones, some missing. The sample shows about 120,000 clones, 81% of them seen only once. Nominally healthy donors provided the samples, though records likely missed some immune exposures. Source material: PBMCs. V gene TRBV19 combines with J gene TRBJ2-2; TRBD2 matches 13 bases. The origin of this receptor is a woman aged 35 to 49 in good health and CMV-seronegative. CDR3 residues: CASSITSGGAVGELFF. In nucleotides, the CDR3 is TGTGCCAGTAGTATAACTAGCGGGGGGGCCGTCGGGGAGCTGTTTTTT.